This T cell receptor (beta chain) was documented in a study of blood T cells in healthy people across ages. This CDR3 is built from 14 residues. The V gene's germline CDR1 is MDHEN and CDR2 SYDVKM. V was trimmed by 4 bases and J by 5 bases, leaving 14 bases between them. The sample holds a few counts of this clonotype. For the second PCR, which ran for roughly 6 to 12 cycles, a sample-barcoded 5' primer and a J-beta primer mix were used. TCRdb independently ran MiXCR on the 5' RACE reads; one entry per CDR3 protein. The repertoire has approximately 600,000 distinct CDR3 sequences, about 54% of them found once; the top ten carry around 37%.

This sequence originates from a man in his sixties in good health. The J gene is TRBJ2-5, the V gene TRBV28; D could derive from TRBD1 or TRBD2 (6 bases each). Sequenced sample: blood. DNA for the CDR3: TGTGCCAGCAGTTCGAGGGGGGCCCGGGAGACCCAGTACTTC. Its translation: CASSSRGARETQYF.